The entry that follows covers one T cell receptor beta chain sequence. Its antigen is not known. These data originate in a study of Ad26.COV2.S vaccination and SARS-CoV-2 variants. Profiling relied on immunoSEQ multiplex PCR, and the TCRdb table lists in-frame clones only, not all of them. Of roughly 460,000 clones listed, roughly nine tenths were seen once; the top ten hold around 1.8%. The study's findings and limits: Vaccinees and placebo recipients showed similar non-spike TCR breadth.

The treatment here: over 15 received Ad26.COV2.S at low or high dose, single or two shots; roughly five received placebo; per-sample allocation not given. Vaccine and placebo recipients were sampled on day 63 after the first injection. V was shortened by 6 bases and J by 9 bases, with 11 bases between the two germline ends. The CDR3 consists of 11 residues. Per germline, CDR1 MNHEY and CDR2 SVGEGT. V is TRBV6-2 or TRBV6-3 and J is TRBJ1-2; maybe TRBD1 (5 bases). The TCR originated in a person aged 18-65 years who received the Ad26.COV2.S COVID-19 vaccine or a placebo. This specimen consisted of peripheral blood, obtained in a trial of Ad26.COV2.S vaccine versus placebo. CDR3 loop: CASSGTGRYTF. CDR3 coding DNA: TGTGCCAGCAGCGGGACGGGTCGCTACACCTTC.